Below, one TCR beta chain is given with its context. Its specificity is unknown. CD4+ T cells specific for antigen were expanded with viral peptide pools by the ViraFEST assay before sequencing. Investigators separated out CD4+ T cells once around 9 days of culture had passed. Among the vaccine recipients, none had a prior SARS-CoV-2 infection, and nucleocapsid antibodies were negative. V gave up 6 bases and J gave up 3 bases, with 13 bases separating them. This CDR3 is 14 amino acids long. Per the germline V gene, CDR1 is SGHRS and CDR2 is YFSETQ. The data were taken from a study of vaccination effects on CD4 cells after COVID-19. Overall study findings and caveats: Marked clonal contraction was seen late after vaccination (in both infection- and vaccine-induced clones).

Assay: immunoSEQ multiplex PCR; the TCRdb copy retains only in-frame clones and omits some. The repertoire holds fewer than 55,000 clones, with more than 70% as singletons. Sample: CD4+ T cells from PBMCs cultured with HCoV-OC43 spike peptides, taken before COVID-19 vaccination. As for subset: HCoV-OC43 spike overlapping peptide pool stimulation. The TCR originated in a human donor who received a COVID-19 vaccine. The rearrangement joins TRBV5-1 to TRBJ2-1; weak D call: TRBD2 (6 bases). CDR3 region: CASTPTGGYNEQFF. CDR3 coding DNA: TGCGCCAGCACCCCGACCGGGGGCTACAATGAGCAGTTCTTC.